The clone carrying this T cell receptor (beta chain) has more than one count but fewer than ten. The source of the sample is a study of blood T cell repertoires in COVID-19. Study summary: Both acute and convalescent COVID-19 samples were obtained from the United States, Italy and Spain. PBMCs, B-cell-depleted T cells, or T cells were the source of the cDNA or gDNA that made up the material.

Original processing methods: Amplification of reference gene primers provided the estimated nucleated cell counts. Repertoires were generated with immunoSEQ multiplex PCR, while TCRdb's copy carries only in-frame clones and drops some. That table is the source of V, J and clone size, and D and trimming were worked out from the DNA. The table includes over 30,000 clones, over 60% detected once. The CDR3 totals 16 residues. Trimming pared 3 bases from V and 2 bases from J, leaving 16 bases between. Germline CDR1 reads LNHNV; CDR2 reads YYDKDF (reference sequence). The sample was peripheral blood. The chain has TRBV15 and TRBJ2-5; D may be TRBD1 (6 bases). The TCR sequence derives from a human donor in a cohort sampled during active COVID-19. CDR3 amino acids: CATSRNRARGQETQYF. The CDR3 bases are TGTGCCACCAGCAGGAACAGGGCTCGGGGACAAGAGACCCAGTACTTC.